This T cell receptor beta chain was recovered during a study of technical replicates of blood from several donors. This CDR3 has 13 residues. Germline CDR1 MDHEN, CDR2 SYDVKM. Trimming cost V 8 bases and J 0 bases, with 10 bases left between them. Method: immunoSEQ multiplex PCR; TCRdb's copy keeps in-frame clones and lacks some. The data show about 70,000 clones, roughly 97% seen once. What was sequenced was T cells isolated from PBMCs. This sequence joins TRBV28 and TRBJ1-1; perhaps TRBD1 as D (5 bases). The clonotype was recovered from a human donor in good health. The chain's CDR3 is CASLRQMNTEAFF. CDR3 bases: TGTGCCAGCCTGAGACAGATGAACACTGAAGCTTTCTTT. Variable domain in full (rest from reference TRBV28 and TRBJ1-1): DVKVTQSSRYLVKRTGEKVFLECVQDMDHENMFWYRQDPGLGLRLIYFSYDVKMKEKGDIPEGYSVSREKKERFSLILESASTNQTSMYLCASLRQMNTEAFFGQGTRLTVV.